The sequence of this TCR beta chain was determined in a study of spatial heterogeneity in lung cancer. Per germline, CDR1 DFQATT and CDR2 SNEGSKA (reference sequence). V gave up 1 base and J gave up 0 bases, with 18 bases separating them. This CDR3 has 18 residues. Whole-study findings and limits: Tumors with more nonsynonymous mutations had more expanded intratumoral alpha and beta TCRs.

Noted time point: sample taken at primary tumor resection. The donors were 55 to 85 patients with non-small cell lung cancer that was early-stage and untreated. TCRdb passed the 5' RACE reads through MiXCR, listing each CDR3 protein once. The repertoire holds 13,000 to 15,000 distinct CDR3 sequences, with about 4.4% as singletons. This clonotype was observed at least ten times. Its antigen is as yet unknown. Since the library was made to target alpha chains, this beta chain is a stray read and its abundance is not meaningful. The chain uses TRBV20-1 and TRBJ2-2; possibly TRBD1 or TRBD2 for D (6 bases each). This receptor was taken from a female donor with early-stage non-small cell lung cancer. The sample here was lung tumor tissue, taken at surgery. CDR3 amino acids: CSARAWGGQTANTGELFF. The CDR3 DNA is TGCAGTGCTAGAGCATGGGGAGGACAGACCGCGAACACCGGGGAGCTGTTTTTT.